The following is a TCR beta chain sequence with its context. The sample holds many counts of this clonotype. The clone's antigen remains unknown. No qualities accompany the bases; no much larger clone lies one base away. Reading the label with the study, this specimen's time point is: newly diagnosed GD, antithyroid drugs for less than 3 months. For both TCR sequencing and RNA sequencing, RNA was extracted from PBMCs using TRIzol. The diagnosis of Graves' disease was made according to American Thyroid Association guidelines. The patients came from an endocrinology department in Xi'an, China. From each patient, around 9 milliliters of peripheral blood was collected into an EDTA anticoagulant tube. Ficoll Paque Plus density gradient separation was used to isolate PBMCs, and no additional T cell sorting was done. An Agilent 2100 Bioanalyzer and agarose gel were used to check RNA quality, while a NanoDrop 2000 measured RNA concentration.

This specimen belongs to a study of regulatory T cells in long-lasting Graves disease (dated by TCRdb to about 2021). For the wider study: Newly diagnosed Graves' disease patients had taken antithyroid drugs for less than 3 months. Peripheral blood TCR sequencing and RNA sequencing compared persistent Graves' disease patients with newly diagnosed Graves' disease patients. A total of about 33 samples were covered by TCR sequencing, comprising some 13 persistent and around 20 newly diagnosed Graves' disease patients. The study took place in China and was registered as a clinical trial. What the study reported, not specific to this receptor: The small sample size was acknowledged by the authors as a limitation that may reduce accuracy. Because the primary lesion, thyroid tissue, could not be accessed, the study looked at peripheral blood alone. Persistent Graves' disease patients showed lower TCR Shannon entropy and fewer highly expanded clones than newly diagnosed patients, suggesting clonal expansion. TRBV28, TRBJ1-2 and TRBJ2-5 were preferentially used in persistent disease, while TRBV20-1 and TRBJ2-1 were favored in newly diagnosed disease. Only the TCR beta chain was sequenced and analyzed. More public clonotypes were shared among persistent patients (over 2,500) than among newly diagnosed patients (roughly 960).

Trimming removed 8 bases from V and 4 bases from J; the gene matches leave 3 bases unexplained. For CDR1 and CDR2, the germline V gene lists SGHTA and FQGNSA. The CDR3 spans 13 residues, from the cysteine through the phenylalanine. Just CDR3 DNA is preserved here, 39 bases in frame from base 1. To prepare the library, multiplex PCR was applied. Sequencing used an Illumina HiSeq 4000. TCR beta libraries were built with iRepertoire HTBI primers and Arm-PCR amplification of CDR3 regions. PCR products were gel purified before sequencing. On the study's bioinformatics: A total of 62 TRBV and 14 TRBJ segments were identified across samples and were used for gene usage analysis of CDR3 amino acid clonotypes. Filtered high-quality paired reads were merged into contigs using COPE and FqMerger. BLAST was used to align contigs to the IMGT TRBV, TRBD and TRBJ reference genes, and CDR3 was defined following IMGT. Any clonotype with a frequency above 0.1% was counted as a highly expanded clone. Repertoire diversity was measured by Shannon entropy, and V-J evenness by the Gini coefficient. Public clonotypes were defined as clonotypes shared by more than one individual. TCRdb trimmed public reads at Q25 via fastp, called clones via MiXCR and kept in-frame beta chains. Duplicate CDR3 protein sequences are folded into a single record with the most common DNA and genes. These V and J calls originate from TCRdb's pipeline instead of the authors' own analysis. Across this sample there are over 500,000 distinct CDR3 sequences, with roughly 15% seen only once. 18% of the sample is held by the ten biggest clonotypes.

These data also featured in a second study, about T cells in Graves' hyperthyroidism and ophthalmopathy. From that second study: Stable Graves' hyperthyroidism was defined as no progression to ophthalmopathy during 18 months of follow-up. Hyperthyroidism patients were newly diagnosed, with disease duration under 2 months, and aged 18 to 65 years. Any patient with an uncontrolled infection, another autoimmune disease, pregnancy or lactation was excluded. Diagnoses were established on the basis of clinical symptoms, serum thyroxine and TRAb, thyroid ultrasound, and orbital computed tomography. A first-round RT-PCR of the TCR CDR3 used the HTBI primer set with the Qiagen OneStep RT-PCR kit. Blood samples also contained most of the expanded thyroid clonotypes (frequency above 0.001), which suggests that blood repertoires may reflect thyroid immune responses. A 13 V-J signature model separated ophthalmopathy from stable hyperthyroidism, with approximately 86% sensitivity and about 81% specificity in cross-validation and 80%/75% in testing. In validation, progression to ophthalmopathy was predicted by the model with roughly 69% sensitivity and around 76% specificity, a median of around 5.9 months before onset. TCR V-J signatures able to tell the groups apart were searched for in a discovery cohort of approximately 95 patients, of whom fewer than 45 had Graves' ophthalmopathy and 57 had stable Graves' hyperthyroidism. Whether ophthalmopathy could be predicted prospectively was tested in an independent validation cohort made up of fewer than 20 hyperthyroidism patients plus 17 patients who later progressed to ophthalmopathy. The approximately 97 discovery patients were randomly divided into training and test sets at a 7:3 ratio. Thyroid tissue and blood T-cell repertoires from more than five Graves' hyperthyroidism patients were also compared in the study. After blood sampling, hyperthyroidism patients were treated with methimazole at a starting dose of 30 mg daily, and ophthalmopathy patients were treated with high-dose intravenous methylprednisolone. Libraries were constructed in a second round of multiplex PCR, after which size selection and purification were performed. Paired-end sequencing of the libraries was performed with 100 bp reads on an Illumina HiSeq2000. SOAPnuke was used to process the raw data, with reads discarded if the reads contained adapters or uncalled bases, had a mean Phred below 15, or lacked an exact constant-primer or identifier match. High-quality paired reads were merged using COPE v1.2.5, and each unique nucleotide sequence was defined as a clonotype. MiTCR v1.1 was used to align the clonotypes against IMGT TRBV, TRBD and TRBJ reference segments. Analysis was restricted to V-J combinations with a frequency above 0.0001, which covered approximately 99% of repertoires. A TCS score was defined as the ratio of F50 (clonal expansion) to E x V (chaos), with BLOSUM62-based TCRdist applied between CDR3 peptides within each V-J. Welch's t-statistics and random forest reduced fewer than 550 V-J features to some 14, which were used in a naive Bayes classifier (R e1071). No statistical method was used to set the sample size in advance, and investigators knew the group allocation. According to the paper, TCR Vbeta CDR3 sequencing was carried out on approximately 140 peripheral blood samples, which came from fewer than 50 ophthalmopathy, about 75 hyperthyroidism and approximately 17 progressor patients.

The sequence was obtained from a woman aged 25 to 39 with Graves disease. Donor details come from another sample of the same person, matched by shared clones. Sample: peripheral blood mononuclear cells (PBMCs), taken at new diagnosis, from a patient treated with antithyroid drugs. The V and J genes are TRBV7-2 and TRBJ2-2; 8 bases in the middle match TRBD1. The DNA sequence follows: TGTGCCAGCCAGGGGGCGCGCACCGGGGAGCTGTTTTTT. It encodes CASQGARTGELFF.